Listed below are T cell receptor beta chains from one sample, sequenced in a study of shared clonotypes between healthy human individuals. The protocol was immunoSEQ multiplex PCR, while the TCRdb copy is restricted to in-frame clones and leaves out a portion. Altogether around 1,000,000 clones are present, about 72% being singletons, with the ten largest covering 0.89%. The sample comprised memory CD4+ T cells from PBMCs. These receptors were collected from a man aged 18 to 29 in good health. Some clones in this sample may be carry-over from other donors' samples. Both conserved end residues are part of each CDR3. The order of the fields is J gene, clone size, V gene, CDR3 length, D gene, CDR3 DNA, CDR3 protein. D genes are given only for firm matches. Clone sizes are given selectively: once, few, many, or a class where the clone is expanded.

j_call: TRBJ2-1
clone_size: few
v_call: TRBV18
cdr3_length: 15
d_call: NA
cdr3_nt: TGTGCCAGCTCACCACAGCCAACGACCTACAATGAGCAGTTCTTC
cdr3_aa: CASSPQPTTYNEQFF

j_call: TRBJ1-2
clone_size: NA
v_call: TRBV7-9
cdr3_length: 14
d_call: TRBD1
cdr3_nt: TGTGCCAGCAGCACCGGGACAGGGGGTGCTGGCTACACCTTC
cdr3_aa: CASSTGTGGAGYTF

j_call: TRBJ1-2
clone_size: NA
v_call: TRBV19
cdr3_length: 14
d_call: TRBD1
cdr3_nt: TGTGCCAGCCTCAGGACAGGTTCTAACTATGGCTACACCTTC
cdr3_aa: CASLRTGSNYGYTF

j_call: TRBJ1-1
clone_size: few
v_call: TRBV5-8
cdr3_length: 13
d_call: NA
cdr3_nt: TGTGCCAGCTCCGGTCGCATGAACACTGAAGCTTTCTTT
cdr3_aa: CASSGRMNTEAFF

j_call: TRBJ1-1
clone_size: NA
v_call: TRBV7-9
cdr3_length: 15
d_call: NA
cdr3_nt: TGCGCCAGCAGCCCCCGCGAAAGGGGGAACACTGAAGCTTTCTTT
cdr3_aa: CASSPRERGNTEAFF

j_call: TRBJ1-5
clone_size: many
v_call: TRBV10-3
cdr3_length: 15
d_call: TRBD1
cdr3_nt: TGTGCCATCAGTGATTCGGACAGGGGATATCAGCCCCAGCATTTT
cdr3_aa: CAISDSDRGYQPQHF

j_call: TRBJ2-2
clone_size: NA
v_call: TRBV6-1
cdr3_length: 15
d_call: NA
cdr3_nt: TGTGCCAGCAGTGAAGGTGGGAGGAACACCGGGGAGCTGTTTTTT
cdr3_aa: CASSEGGRNTGELFF

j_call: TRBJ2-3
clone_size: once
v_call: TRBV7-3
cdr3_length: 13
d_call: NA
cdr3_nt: TGTGCCAGCAGCTTACTTGGAACAGATACGCAGTATTTT
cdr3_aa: CASSLLGTDTQYF

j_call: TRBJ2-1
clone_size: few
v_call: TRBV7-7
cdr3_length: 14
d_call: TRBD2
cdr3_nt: TGTGCTAGCAGCCGTTCTAGCGGTTACAATGAGCAGTTCTTC
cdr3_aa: CASSRSSGYNEQFF

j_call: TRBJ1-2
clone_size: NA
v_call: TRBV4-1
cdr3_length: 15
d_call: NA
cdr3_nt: TGCGCCAGCAGCCAAGAAGGGGCAGCTCCCTATGGCTACACCTTC
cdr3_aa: CASSQEGAAPYGYTF

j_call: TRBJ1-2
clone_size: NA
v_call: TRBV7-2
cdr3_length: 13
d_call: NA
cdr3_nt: TGTGCCAGCAGCTCTACACCGGGATATGGCTACACCTTC
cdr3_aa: CASSSTPGYGYTF

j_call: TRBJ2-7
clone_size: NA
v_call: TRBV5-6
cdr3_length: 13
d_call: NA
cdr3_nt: TGTGCCAGCAGCTCCAGGGGTTTATACGAGCAGTACTTC
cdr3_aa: CASSSRGLYEQYF

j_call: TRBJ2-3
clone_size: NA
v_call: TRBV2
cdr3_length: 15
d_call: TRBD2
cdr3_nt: TGTGCCAGCAGTGAAGGACTAGCGGTTACAGATACGCAGTATTTT
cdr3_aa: CASSEGLAVTDTQYF

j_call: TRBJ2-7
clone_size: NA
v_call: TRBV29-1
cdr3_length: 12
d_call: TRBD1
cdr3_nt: TGCAGCGGGACGGGACAGGGGTACGAGCAGTACTTC
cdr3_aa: CSGTGQGYEQYF

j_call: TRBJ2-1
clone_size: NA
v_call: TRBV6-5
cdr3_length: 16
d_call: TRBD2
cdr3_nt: TGTGCCAGCAGTTACTCCGGGACTAACTCCTACAATGAGCAGTTCTTC
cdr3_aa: CASSYSGTNSYNEQFF

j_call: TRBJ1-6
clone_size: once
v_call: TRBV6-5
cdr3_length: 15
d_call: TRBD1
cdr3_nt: TGTGCCAGCAGTCAAAGGACAGGGAGACCTTCACCCCTCCACTTT
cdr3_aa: CASSQRTGRPSPLHF

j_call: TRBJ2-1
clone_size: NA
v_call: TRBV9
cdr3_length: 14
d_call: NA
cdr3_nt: TGTGCCAGCAGCGTAATTGGTAGCAACAATGAGCAGTTCTTC
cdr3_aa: CASSVIGSNNEQFF

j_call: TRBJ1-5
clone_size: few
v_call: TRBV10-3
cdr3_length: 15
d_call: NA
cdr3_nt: TGTGCCATCAGTGAGTCGCCGGGTCCCCCTCAGCCCCAGCATTTT
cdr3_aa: CAISESPGPPQPQHF

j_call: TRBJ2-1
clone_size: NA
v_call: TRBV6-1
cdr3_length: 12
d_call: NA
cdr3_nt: TGTGCCAGCAGTGAACCTCGCAATGAGCAGTTCTTC
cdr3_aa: CASSEPRNEQFF

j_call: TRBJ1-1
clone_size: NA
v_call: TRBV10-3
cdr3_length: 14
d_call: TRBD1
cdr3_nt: TGTGCCATCAAGGGACAGGCCCCGGGCACTGAAGCTTTCTTT
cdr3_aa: CAIKGQAPGTEAFF

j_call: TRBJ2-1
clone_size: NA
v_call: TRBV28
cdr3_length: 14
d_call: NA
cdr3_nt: TGTGCCAGCAGCCCCCTAAACTCCTACAATGAGCAGTTCTTC
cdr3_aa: CASSPLNSYNEQFF

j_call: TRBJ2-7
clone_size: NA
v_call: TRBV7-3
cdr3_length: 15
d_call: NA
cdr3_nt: TGTGCCAGCAGCCTAAACGGTGGGTACAAGGACGAGCAGTACTTC
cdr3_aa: CASSLNGGYKDEQYF

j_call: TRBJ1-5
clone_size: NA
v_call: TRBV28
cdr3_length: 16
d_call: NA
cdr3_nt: TGTGCCAGCAGTTTAGGGGGTAGGGGAGGAGGTCAGCCCCAGCATTTT
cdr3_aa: CASSLGGRGGGQPQHF

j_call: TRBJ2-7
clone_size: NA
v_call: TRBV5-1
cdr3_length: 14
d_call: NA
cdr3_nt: TGCGCCAGCAGCTTGGGCCTAGTCGGGGCCGAGCAGTACTTC
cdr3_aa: CASSLGLVGAEQYF

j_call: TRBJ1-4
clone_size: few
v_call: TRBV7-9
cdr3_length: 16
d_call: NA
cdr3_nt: TGTGCCAGCAGCCGGACAGTTGAGCCCACTAATGAAAAACTGTTTTTT
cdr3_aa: CASSRTVEPTNEKLFF

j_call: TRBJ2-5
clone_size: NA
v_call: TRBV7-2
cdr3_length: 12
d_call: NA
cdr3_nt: TGTGCCAGCAGCTTAGCCAGGGAGACCCAGTACTTC
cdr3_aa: CASSLARETQYF

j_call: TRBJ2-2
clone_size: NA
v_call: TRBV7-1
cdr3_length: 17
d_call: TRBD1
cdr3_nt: TGTGCCAGCAGGACTGACCAGGGACAGGGGTCCACCGGGGAGCTGTTTTTT
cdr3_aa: CASRTDQGQGSTGELFF

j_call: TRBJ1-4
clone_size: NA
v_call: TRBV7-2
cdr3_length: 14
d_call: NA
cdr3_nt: TGTGCCAGCTCCCAGCGGGGGTCTAATGAAAAACTGTTTTTT
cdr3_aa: CASSQRGSNEKLFF

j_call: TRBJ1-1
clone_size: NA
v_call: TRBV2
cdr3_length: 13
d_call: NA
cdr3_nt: TGTGCCAGCAGCTGGGACTTCAACACTGAAGCTTTCTTT
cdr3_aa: CASSWDFNTEAFF

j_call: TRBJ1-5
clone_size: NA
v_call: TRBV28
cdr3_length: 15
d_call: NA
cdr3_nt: TGTGCCAGCAGTTCCCTGGACGGGAGCAATCAGCCCCAGCATTTT
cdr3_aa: CASSSLDGSNQPQHF

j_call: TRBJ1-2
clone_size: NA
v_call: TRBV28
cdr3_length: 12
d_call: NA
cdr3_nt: TGTGCCAGCAGGGCGCAGAACTATGGCTACACCTTC
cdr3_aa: CASRAQNYGYTF

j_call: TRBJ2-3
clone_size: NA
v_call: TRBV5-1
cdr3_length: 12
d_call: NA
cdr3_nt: TGCGCCAGCAGCTTGGTCGCAGATACGCAGTATTTT
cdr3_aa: CASSLVADTQYF

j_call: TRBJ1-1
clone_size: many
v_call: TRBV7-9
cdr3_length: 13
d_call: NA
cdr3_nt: TGTGCCAGCAGCTTAGAAGGGGGCACTGAAGCTTTCTTT
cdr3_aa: CASSLEGGTEAFF

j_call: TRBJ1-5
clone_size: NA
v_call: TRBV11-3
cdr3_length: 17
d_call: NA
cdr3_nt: TGTGCCAGCAGCCCCAGCCTGAGGGGCTATAGCAATCAGCCCCAGCATTTT
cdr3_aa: CASSPSLRGYSNQPQHF

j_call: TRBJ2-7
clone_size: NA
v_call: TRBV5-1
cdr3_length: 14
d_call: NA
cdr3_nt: TGCGCCAGCAGCTTGGCAGGGAACTCCTACGAGCAGTACTTC
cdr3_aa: CASSLAGNSYEQYF

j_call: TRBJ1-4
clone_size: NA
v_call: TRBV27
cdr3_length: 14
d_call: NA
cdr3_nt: TGTGCCAGCAGCGGACACGCAACTAATGAAAAACTGTTTTTT
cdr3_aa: CASSGHATNEKLFF

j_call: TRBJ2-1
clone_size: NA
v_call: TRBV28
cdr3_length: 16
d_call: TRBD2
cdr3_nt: TGTGCCAGCAGAAAAGGGTCTGCGGGAGGGGTCGGAGAGCAGTTCTTC
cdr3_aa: CASRKGSAGGVGEQFF

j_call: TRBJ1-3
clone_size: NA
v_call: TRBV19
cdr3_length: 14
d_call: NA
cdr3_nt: TGTGCCAGTAGTAATGACGGTTTGAGAAACACCATATATTTT
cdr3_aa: CASSNDGLRNTIYF